The 6 T cell receptor beta chains below were found in one sample sequenced in a study of early T cells in non-severe SARS-CoV-2 infection. TCRdb fed the 5' RACE reads into MiXCR, producing one record per CDR3 protein. The sample has about 33,000 distinct CDR3 sequences, around 5% seen once. The sequencing sample was made of whole blood. All receptors derive from an adult who was a healthcare worker with PCR-confirmed SARS-CoV-2 infection or an uninfected control (not recorded which).

This clonotype occurred many times. This chain links TRBV5-1 with TRBJ1-2, with TRBD1 identical over 7 bases. V shed 5 bases, J shed 0 bases, and the junction held 7 bases outside the gene matches. There are 15 residues in the CDR3. From germline, CDR1 is SGHRS and CDR2 YFSETQ. The CDR3 DNA sequence: TGCGCCAGCAGGGTGGACAGGACACCTAACTATGGCTACACCTTC. Its protein is CASRVDRTPNYGYTF. The whole variable domain, filled in from reference TRBV5-1 and TRBJ1-2, reads KAGVTQTPRYLIKTRGQQVTLSCSPISGHRSVSWYQQTPGQGLQFLFEYFSETQRNKGNFPGRFSGRQFSNSRSEMNVSTLELGDSALYLCASRVDRTPNYGYTFGSGTRLTVV.

The chain carries TRBV29-1 and TRBJ2-1; 9 bases line up with TRBD2. The V gene's germline CDR1 is SQVTM and CDR2 ANQGSEA. V was pared by 7 bases and J by 3 bases, with 7 bases of the junction left unmatched. There are 14 residues in the CDR3. The CDR3 region has the DNA TGCAGCGCCCGCGGGGGGGACATCTACAATGAGCAGTTCTTC. Protein: CSARGGDIYNEQFF.

This clonotype was counted many times. The chain links TRBV6-1 to TRBJ1-3, with D possibly being TRBD1 (5 bases). V lost 6 bases and J lost 6, with 18 bases in between. This CDR3 has 15 residues. CDR1 is MNHNS and CDR2 is SASEGT in the germline V gene. The CDR3 reads CASRGTPDGPNTIYF. CDR3 DNA sequence: TGTGCCAGCAGGGGGACTCCGGACGGACCAAACACCATATATTTT.

This clonotype has ten or more counts. V usage is TRBV3-1 and J usage is TRBJ1-2; D is ambiguous. With 1 base removed from V and 8 bases from J, the gap between germline ends came to 14 bases. CDR1 is LGHDT, CDR2 YNNKEL, per germline (reference sequence). This CDR3 is built from 14 residues. The CDR3 DNA reads as TGTGCCAGCAGCCAAGGAGACACCTTAAGGGGCTACACCTTC. Protein sequence: CASSQGDTLRGYTF.

This clonotype was recorded many times. This chain connects TRBV29-1 to TRBJ2-7, with D perhaps assigned TRBD1 or TRBD2 (5 bases each). In germline, CDR1 is SQVTM, CDR2 ANQGSEA. The CDR3 has 12 amino acids. Trimming removed 7 bases at V and 0 bases at J, with 10 bases between. In DNA, the CDR3 is TGCAGCGGTCGGGACGGCTCCTACGAGCAGTACTTC. This translates into CSGRDGSYEQYF.

This clonotype was detected many times. The V and J genes are TRBV5-1 and TRBJ2-1, with 7 bases lining up with TRBD1. CDR3 length: 15 amino acids. Looked up from germline, CDR1 is SGHRS and CDR2 is YFSETQ. The junction had 2 bases not matched to a gene; V was cut back by 2 bases and J by 0 bases. In DNA, the CDR3 is TGCGCCAGCAGCTTAGGACAGGCCTCCTACAATGAGCAGTTCTTC. Amino acid sequence: CASSLGQASYNEQFF.